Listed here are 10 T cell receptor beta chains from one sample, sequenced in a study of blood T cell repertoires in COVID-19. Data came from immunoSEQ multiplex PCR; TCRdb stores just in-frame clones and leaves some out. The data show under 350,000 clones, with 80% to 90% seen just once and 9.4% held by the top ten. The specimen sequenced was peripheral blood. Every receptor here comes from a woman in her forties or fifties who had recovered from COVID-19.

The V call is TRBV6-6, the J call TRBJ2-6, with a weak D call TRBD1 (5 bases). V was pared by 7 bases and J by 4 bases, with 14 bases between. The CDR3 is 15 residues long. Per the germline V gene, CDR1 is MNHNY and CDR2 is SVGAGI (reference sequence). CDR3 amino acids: CASKKEGAGANVLTF. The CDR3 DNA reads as TGTGCCAGCAAAAAGGAAGGGGCCGGGGCCAACGTCCTGACTTTC.

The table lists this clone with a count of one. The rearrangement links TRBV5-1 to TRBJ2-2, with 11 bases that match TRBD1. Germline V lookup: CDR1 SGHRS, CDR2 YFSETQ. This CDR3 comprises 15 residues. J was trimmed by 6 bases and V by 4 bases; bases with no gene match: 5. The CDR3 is CASSDRTGGPGELFF. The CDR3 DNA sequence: TGCGCCAGCAGCGACCGGACAGGGGGCCCCGGGGAGCTGTTTTTT.

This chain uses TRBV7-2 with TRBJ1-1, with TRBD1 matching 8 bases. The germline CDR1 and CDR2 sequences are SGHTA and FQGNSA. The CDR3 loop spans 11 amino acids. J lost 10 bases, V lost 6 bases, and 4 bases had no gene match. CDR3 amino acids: CASSFDRGAFF. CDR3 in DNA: TGTGCCAGCAGTTTTGACAGGGGAGCTTTCTTT.

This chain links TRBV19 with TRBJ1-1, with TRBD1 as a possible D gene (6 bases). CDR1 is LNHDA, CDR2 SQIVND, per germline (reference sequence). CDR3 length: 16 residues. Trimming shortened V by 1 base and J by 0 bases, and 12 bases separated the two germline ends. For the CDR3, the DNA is TGTGCCAGTAGTATAGGCCCAGGGGCCATGAACACTGAAGCTTTCTTT. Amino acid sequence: CASSIGPGAMNTEAFF.

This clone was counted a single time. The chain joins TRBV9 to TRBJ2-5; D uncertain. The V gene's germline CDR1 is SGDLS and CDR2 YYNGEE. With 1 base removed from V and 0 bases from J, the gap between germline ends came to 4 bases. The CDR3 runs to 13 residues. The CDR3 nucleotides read TGTGCCAGCAGCGTATCCAACCAAGAGACCCAGTACTTC. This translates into CASSVSNQETQYF.

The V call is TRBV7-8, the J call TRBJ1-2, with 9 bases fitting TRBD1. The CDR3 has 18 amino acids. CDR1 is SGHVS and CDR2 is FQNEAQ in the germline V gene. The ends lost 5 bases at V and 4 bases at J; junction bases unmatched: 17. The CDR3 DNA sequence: TGTGCCAGCAGCATAGTGGGACAGGGAAAAGGGAGGTCCTATGGCTACACCTTC. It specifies CASSIVGQGKGRSYGYTF.

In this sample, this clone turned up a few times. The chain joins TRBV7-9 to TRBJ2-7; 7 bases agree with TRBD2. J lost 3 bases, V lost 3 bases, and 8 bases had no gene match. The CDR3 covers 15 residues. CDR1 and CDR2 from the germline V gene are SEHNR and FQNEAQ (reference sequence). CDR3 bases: TGTGCCAGCAGCTTGGGCGGGAGTGGCATCTACGAGCAGTACTTC. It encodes CASSLGGSGIYEQYF.

As DNA, the CDR3 is TGTGCCAGCAGTAGGACAAGCTCCTACGAGCAGTACTTC. It codes for CASSRTSSYEQYF. This chain uses TRBV28 with TRBJ2-7; D may be TRBD1 (5 bases). There are 13 residues in the CDR3. Trimming took off 5 bases at V and 0 bases at J, with 8 bases between the two ends. The germline V gene has CDR1 MDHEN and CDR2 SYDVKM.

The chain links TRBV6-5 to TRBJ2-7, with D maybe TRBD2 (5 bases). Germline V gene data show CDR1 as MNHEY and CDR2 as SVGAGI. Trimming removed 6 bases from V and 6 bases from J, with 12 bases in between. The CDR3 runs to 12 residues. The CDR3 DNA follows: TGTGCCAGCAGCCGAGGGAGTGGCGAGCAGTACTTC. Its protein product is CASSRGSGEQYF.

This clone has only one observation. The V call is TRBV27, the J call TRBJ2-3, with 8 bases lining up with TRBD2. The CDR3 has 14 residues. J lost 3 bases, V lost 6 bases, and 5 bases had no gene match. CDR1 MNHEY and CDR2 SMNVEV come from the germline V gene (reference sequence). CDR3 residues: CASSYSGATDTQYF. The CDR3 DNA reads TGTGCCAGCAGCTATAGCGGGGCTACAGATACGCAGTATTTT.